This T cell receptor (beta chain) was identified in a study of T cell repertoires in cytomegalovirus infection. Study as a whole: In public TCR beta signatures, there were indications of both CMV infection and matching HLA type.

Points on this clonotype: The antigen remains unidentified.

Findings and limits, study-wide: Summed public TCR beta family frequency identified CMV carriers bearing the relevant HLA.

Germline V gene lookup returns CDR1 MNHEY and CDR2 SVGEGT. This CDR3 comprises 16 residues. Trimming shortened V by 5 bases and J by 0 bases, and 14 bases separated the two germline ends. MiXCR, run by TCRdb on the reads, gives a single entry per CDR3 protein. The sample records roughly 800,000 distinct CDR3 sequences, roughly 29% being singletons. The chain recombines TRBV6-2 or TRBV6-3 with TRBJ2-1, with D tentatively TRBD2 (5 bases). The TCR comes from a human donor in good health (CMV status not recorded). Some clones in this sample may be carry-over from other donors' samples. The specimen comprised cultured CD8+ T cells from PBMCs, sampled from culture after CMV antigen stimulation. This chain's CDR3 is CASSPPKAGSYNEQFF. The CDR3 nucleotides are TGTGCCAGCAGTCCCCCTAAGGCGGGCTCCTACAATGAGCAGTTCTTC.